This T cell receptor beta chain was sequenced during a study of T cell responses to AZD1222 COVID-19 vaccine. CDR1 is LNHNV and CDR2 is YYDKDF in the germline V gene (reference sequence). The V gene lost 0 bases and the J gene lost 8 bases, with 16 bases spanning the gap. The CDR3 extends over 15 amino acids. Profiling relied on immunoSEQ multiplex PCR, and the TCRdb table lists in-frame clones only, not all of them. The repertoire holds 150,000 to 200,000 clones, with around 86% as singletons. The gene calls are TRBV15 and TRBJ1-1; D remains ambiguous. Sample: peripheral blood, taken on day 0 of MenACWY control vaccination. The clonotype was recovered from an adult in good health. The CDR3 DNA sequence: TGTGCCACCAGCAGAGATCATGGGCAGACTACCGAAGCTTTCTTT. It translates to CATSRDHGQTTEAFF.